Listed below are T cell receptor beta chains from one sample, sequenced in a study of blood T cell repertoires in COVID-19. Method: immunoSEQ multiplex PCR; TCRdb's copy keeps in-frame clones and lacks some. The sample lists more than 250,000 clones; roughly 90% were seen once. The sequenced sample consisted of peripheral blood. The receptors shown here come from a young man who had recovered from COVID-19. Both conserved end residues are part of each CDR3. The order of the fields is CDR3 DNA, CDR3 protein, D gene, J gene, V gene, clone size. D genes are given only for firm matches. A row's size may be missing; if present it is once, few, many or a size class.

DNA: TGTGCCAGCAGCGGCGGGGGGGCCCCAGATACGCAGTATTTT
CDR3: CASSGGGAPDTQYF
D: TRBD2
J: TRBJ2-3
V: TRBV9
size: .

DNA: TGCGCCAGCAGCTTGGGAGGGGGCGCGGACACCATATATTTT
CDR3: CASSLGGGADTIYF
D: TRBD1
J: TRBJ1-3
V: TRBV5-1
size: .

DNA: TGCGCCAGCAGCCACGACAGTGGAAACACCATATATTTT
CDR3: CASSHDSGNTIYF
D: .
J: TRBJ1-3
V: TRBV4-1
size: .

DNA: TGCGCCAGCAGTGAGTCGGGAGCCGGGAGGGCTAAGGGCACAGATACGCAGTATTTT
CDR3: CASSESGAGRAKGTDTQYF
D: TRBD2
J: TRBJ2-3
V: TRBV10-2
size: .

DNA: TGTGCCAGCAGCCGGATTGGGGGCGCGGGAGACAACACCGGGGAGCTGTTTTTT
CDR3: CASSRIGGAGDNTGELFF
D: .
J: TRBJ2-2
V: TRBV4-2
size: once

DNA: TGTGCCATCAGAGGGGATACCTACGAGCAGTACTTC
CDR3: CAIRGDTYEQYF
D: .
J: TRBJ2-7
V: TRBV10-3
size: .

DNA: TGTGCCATCAGTGAGTTAGCGGGGGGAATAAAGCAAGAGACCCAGTACTTC
CDR3: CAISELAGGIKQETQYF
D: TRBD2
J: TRBJ2-5
V: TRBV10-3
size: .

DNA: TGTGCCAGCAGCTCTTTTTGGGAGCGGGGGGTCTCCTACGAGCAGTACTTC
CDR3: CASSSFWERGVSYEQYF
D: TRBD2
J: TRBJ2-7
V: TRBV7-2
size: .

DNA: TGTGCCAGTAGTACCCCAGGGGGTAGAGGTTCACCCCTCCACTTT
CDR3: CASSTPGGRGSPLHF
D: TRBD1
J: TRBJ1-6
V: TRBV19
size: .

DNA: TGTGCCAGCAGTGATGTGATAGCGGGAGCGGTATCCTACAATGAGCAGTTCTTC
CDR3: CASSDVIAGAVSYNEQFF
D: TRBD2
J: TRBJ2-1
V: TRBV2
size: .

DNA: TGTGCCAGCAGTTTATCACCCGGGACAGTTTTACCCCATGAGCAGTTCTTC
CDR3: CASSLSPGTVLPHEQFF
D: TRBD1
J: TRBJ2-1
V: TRBV27
size: .

DNA: TGTGCCATCAGTGAGGGGCAGGCTGCTAACTATGGCTACACCTTC
CDR3: CAISEGQAANYGYTF
D: .
J: TRBJ1-2
V: TRBV10-3
size: .

DNA: TGCGCCAGCAGCTTGGGTGATGATAACTGGGAAGCTTTCTTT
CDR3: CASSLGDDNWEAFF
D: .
J: TRBJ1-1
V: TRBV5-1
size: .

DNA: TGCGCCAGCAGCTTGGGGACTAGCGGGGGAGATACGCAGTATTTT
CDR3: CASSLGTSGGDTQYF
D: TRBD2
J: TRBJ2-3
V: TRBV5-1
size: .

DNA: TGTGCCAGCAGTTTTGCCGCAGGGCATGGCTACACCTTC
CDR3: CASSFAAGHGYTF
D: .
J: TRBJ1-2
V: TRBV27
size: .

DNA: TGTGCCAGCAGTGAGGGGACAGGACGTAACACCTTC
CDR3: CASSEGTGRNTF
D: TRBD1
J: TRBJ1-2
V: TRBV2
size: .

DNA: TGTGCCAGCAGCCCTTATTCGGGTTCCAACACTGAAGCTTTCTTT
CDR3: CASSPYSGSNTEAFF
D: .
J: TRBJ1-1
V: TRBV9
size: .

DNA: TGTGCCAGCAGCTTGAGCTTTATTTCTGGGGCCAACGTCCTGACTTTC
CDR3: CASSLSFISGANVLTF
D: .
J: TRBJ2-6
V: TRBV5-4
size: .

DNA: TGTGCCACGGACAGGGGAGGCAATCAGCCCCAGCATTTT
CDR3: CATDRGGNQPQHF
D: TRBD1
J: TRBJ1-5
V: TRBV19
size: .

DNA: TGTGCCAGTAGTATCCCTGAGTCCACAGATACGCAGTATTTT
CDR3: CASSIPESTDTQYF
D: .
J: TRBJ2-3
V: TRBV19
size: .

DNA: TGTGCCAGCAGCTCCCAGGGGGCGTCCTATAATTCACCCCTCCACTTT
CDR3: CASSSQGASYNSPLHF
D: TRBD1
J: TRBJ1-6
V: TRBV5-5
size: .

DNA: TGTGCCAGCAGTTCCACAGGGACTAACCGCTACGAGCAGTACTTC
CDR3: CASSSTGTNRYEQYF
D: .
J: TRBJ2-7
V: TRBV11-2
size: .

DNA: TGTGCCAGCAGTCCTTCCCATAGCGGGATATTCTACGAGCAGTACTTC
CDR3: CASSPSHSGIFYEQYF
D: TRBD2
J: TRBJ2-7
V: TRBV6-4
size: .

DNA: TGTGCCAGCAGTTTGGAGGTAAGGACTGAAGCTTTCTTT
CDR3: CASSLEVRTEAFF
D: .
J: TRBJ1-1
V: TRBV27
size: .

DNA: TGTGCCAGCAGCGTCACTAGCGGGAGTAACTACGAGCAGTACTTC
CDR3: CASSVTSGSNYEQYF
D: TRBD2
J: TRBJ2-7
V: TRBV9
size: .

DNA: TGTGCCAGCAGCTCCCGGGACAGTGTTTTTCCTGAGACCCAGTACTTC
CDR3: CASSSRDSVFPETQYF
D: TRBD1
J: TRBJ2-5
V: TRBV5-8
size: .

DNA: TGTGCCAGCAGCTTGACAGGACAGGCCAAGGGGTATGAGCAGTTCTTC
CDR3: CASSLTGQAKGYEQFF
D: TRBD1
J: TRBJ2-1
V: TRBV5-6
size: .

DNA: TGTGCCAGCAGCTTGCAGGGGGTCGGGGAGCTGTTTTTT
CDR3: CASSLQGVGELFF
D: TRBD1
J: TRBJ2-2
V: TRBV7-3
size: .

DNA: TGTGCCAGCATAATCGGACGGAGGGGCCGCTTGGAAACTGGGGCCAACGTCCTGACTTTC
CDR3: CASIIGRRGRLETGANVLTF
D: .
J: TRBJ2-6
V: TRBV21-1
size: .

DNA: TGCGCCAGCAGTGAGACAGGGAATACTGAAGCTTTCTTT
CDR3: CASSETGNTEAFF
D: .
J: TRBJ1-1
V: TRBV10-1
size: few

DNA: TGTGCCAGCAGTGAACGGGGGAGTATAAATGAGCAGTTCTTC
CDR3: CASSERGSINEQFF
D: .
J: TRBJ2-1
V: TRBV2
size: .

DNA: TGTGCCAGCAGTCCCCCCGGGACTAGCGGGGGGGCAGCCTACAATGAGCAGTTCTTC
CDR3: CASSPPGTSGGAAYNEQFF
D: TRBD2
J: TRBJ2-1
V: TRBV6-2/TRBV6-3
size: .

DNA: TGTGCCAGCAGCCCGGGACTAGCGACTTACAATGAGCAGTTCTTC
CDR3: CASSPGLATYNEQFF
D: TRBD2
J: TRBJ2-1
V: TRBV7-6
size: .

DNA: TGTGCCAGCTCACCAGGGACAGTGAACACTGAAGCTTTCTTT
CDR3: CASSPGTVNTEAFF
D: TRBD1
J: TRBJ1-1
V: TRBV18
size: .

DNA: TGCGCCAGCAGCTTGTATGGGGGGTGGACAGGGGCCGGCACTGAAGCTTTCTTT
CDR3: CASSLYGGWTGAGTEAFF
D: TRBD1
J: TRBJ1-1
V: TRBV5-1
size: .

DNA: TGTGCCAGCAGTGCTCTAGTTGGCACAGATACGCAGTATTTT
CDR3: CASSALVGTDTQYF
D: .
J: TRBJ2-3
V: TRBV2
size: .

DNA: TGTGCCAGCAGCTTCGGACAGGGCAACACTGAAGCTTTCTTT
CDR3: CASSFGQGNTEAFF
D: TRBD1
J: TRBJ1-1
V: TRBV11-2
size: many

DNA: TGTGCCAGCAGTAGGGGGCGCTTACAGCCCCAGCATTTT
CDR3: CASSRGRLQPQHF
D: TRBD1
J: TRBJ1-5
V: TRBV27
size: once

DNA: TGCGCCAGCAGCCAAGTACCGGGGTATAGCAATCAGCCCCAGCATTTT
CDR3: CASSQVPGYSNQPQHF
D: .
J: TRBJ1-5
V: TRBV4-1
size: .

DNA: TGTGCCAGCAGTGGGACATCGCCCGGGCAGCCCCAGCATTTT
CDR3: CASSGTSPGQPQHF
D: .
J: TRBJ1-5
V: TRBV2
size: .

DNA: TGTGCCAGCAGCGGGGCTACAGGCGAGCAGTACTTC
CDR3: CASSGATGEQYF
D: .
J: TRBJ2-7
V: TRBV9
size: .

DNA: TGTGCCACCAGCAGAGATAGGGGATCCTACGAGCAGTACTTC
CDR3: CATSRDRGSYEQYF
D: .
J: TRBJ2-7
V: TRBV15
size: once

DNA: TGTGCCAGTAGTATGGACAGGCCCACTGAAGCTTTCTTT
CDR3: CASSMDRPTEAFF
D: TRBD1
J: TRBJ1-1
V: TRBV19
size: few

DNA: TGTGCCAGCAGCCAGGCCCGGGGGGTAGGCGAAAAACTGTTTTTT
CDR3: CASSQARGVGEKLFF
D: .
J: TRBJ1-4
V: TRBV3-1/TRBV3-2
size: .

DNA: TGCGCCAGCAGCCAAGATCTGACAGATCAAGAGACCCAGTACTTC
CDR3: CASSQDLTDQETQYF
D: .
J: TRBJ2-5
V: TRBV4-1
size: .

DNA: TGCGCCAGCAGCTTGTCCACCTACGAGCAGTACTTC
CDR3: CASSLSTYEQYF
D: .
J: TRBJ2-7
V: TRBV5-1
size: .

DNA: TGTGCCAGCTCCCTCGACAGGGGGAATGGCTACACCTTT
CDR3: CASSLDRGNGYTF
D: TRBD1
J: TRBJ1-2
V: TRBV18
size: .

DNA: TGTGCCAGCAGGGCCACCCCCGAGACCCAGTACTTC
CDR3: CASRATPETQYF
D: .
J: TRBJ2-5
V: TRBV6-5
size: .

DNA: TGCAGCGTTGGAGGGGGCGTTCGTTACGAGCAGTACTTC
CDR3: CSVGGGVRYEQYF
D: TRBD1
J: TRBJ2-7
V: TRBV29-1
size: .

DNA: TGTGCCAGCAGTTCTTCAGGGGGCGCGTGGTATGGCTACACCTTC
CDR3: CASSSSGGAWYGYTF
D: TRBD1
J: TRBJ1-2
V: TRBV9
size: .

DNA: TGTGCCAGCAGCTTTTCCTCCGGGGGTGCCTACGAGCAGTACTTC
CDR3: CASSFSSGGAYEQYF
D: .
J: TRBJ2-7
V: TRBV5-6
size: .

DNA: TGTGCCAGCAGCTTAGGGACAGCGAACACTGAAGCTTTCTTT
CDR3: CASSLGTANTEAFF
D: .
J: TRBJ1-1
V: TRBV7-9
size: .

DNA: TGCGCCAGCAGCGCCGGACAGGGTGGGCCCCAGCATTTT
CDR3: CASSAGQGGPQHF
D: TRBD1
J: TRBJ1-5
V: TRBV5-1
size: once

DNA: TGTGCCAGCACCCGGGGCCCGGGAGAACCCGATACGCAGTATTTT
CDR3: CASTRGPGEPDTQYF
D: .
J: TRBJ2-3
V: TRBV6-4
size: .

DNA: TGTGCCACTCACGGACAGGAAAATGAAAAACTGTTTTTT
CDR3: CATHGQENEKLFF
D: TRBD1
J: TRBJ1-4
V: TRBV19
size: .

DNA: TGTGCCAGCAGCTTAGGTGGGACACTGCGAGAGCAGTACTTC
CDR3: CASSLGGTLREQYF
D: .
J: TRBJ2-7
V: TRBV7-2
size: .

DNA: TGTGCCAGCAGCTTCAACTCCGGGGAGAACACTGAAGCTTTCTTT
CDR3: CASSFNSGENTEAFF
D: .
J: TRBJ1-1
V: TRBV7-9
size: .

DNA: TGCGCCAGCAGCGTGACCGGGACTAGCGGAGAGTGGGGGAACATTCAGTACTTC
CDR3: CASSVTGTSGEWGNIQYF
D: TRBD2
J: TRBJ2-4
V: TRBV5-1
size: .

DNA: TGTGCCAGCAGCCATACCGGGACTATTATCGACAATGAGCAGTTCTTC
CDR3: CASSHTGTIIDNEQFF
D: TRBD2
J: TRBJ2-1
V: TRBV3-1/TRBV3-2
size: .